Below are 8 T cell receptor beta chains sequenced from a single sample in a study of T cell changes during pregnancy in multiple sclerosis. Clones were sequenced by immunoSEQ multiplex PCR, and TCRdb holds only the in-frame ones, with some missing. This sample has about 72,000 clones; around 92% occur once, and the top ten carry roughly 0.7%. The sample was peripheral blood, taken in the third trimester of pregnancy. The receptors were gathered from a female donor in good health, enrolled as a control in a pregnancy study.

The chain is built from TRBV6-5 and TRBJ1-5, with D hard to call. Deletions cut 5 bases from V and 4 bases from J, with 9 bases between. This CDR3 region has 13 residues. Germline assignment: CDR1 MNHEY and CDR2 SVGAGI. The CDR3 is CASSPGRNQPQHF. CDR3 sequence (DNA): TGTGCCAGCAGTCCGGGTCGTAATCAGCCCCAGCATTTT.

V and J are TRBV30 and TRBJ2-7; 12 nucleotides line up with TRBD1. Trimming took 8 bases from V and 7 from J; bases not matched to a gene: 9. This CDR3 comprises 13 residues. Germline loops: CDR1 GTSNPN, CDR2 SVGIG (reference sequence). CDR3 nucleotides: TGTGCCAGCCCGGGACAGGGGGCAGGGGAGCAGTACTTC. Translating gives CASPGQGAGEQYF.

This clone was observed many times. This CDR3 reads CASSPATSGSPDTGELFF. Here the CDR3 DNA reads TGTGCCAGCAGTCCCGCGACTAGCGGGAGTCCCGACACCGGGGAGCTGTTTTTT. The chain has TRBV6-4 and TRBJ2-2, with 12 bases that match TRBD2. This CDR3 comprises 18 residues. The junction had 10 bases not matched to a gene; V was cut back by 5 bases and J by 3 bases. Germline CDR1 MRHNA, CDR2 SNTAGT.

In this sample, this clone turned up once. The chain uses TRBV5-1 and TRBJ1-5; 10 bases map to TRBD1. Trimming at V came to 2 bases and at J to 4 bases, leaving 12 bases not matched to a gene. There are 18 residues in the CDR3. Germline V gives CDR1 SGHRS, CDR2 YFSETQ. DNA of the CDR3: TGCGCCAGCAGCTTATCCCGGGACAGGGGTGAATTAAATCAGCCCCAGCATTTT. It yields the protein CASSLSRDRGELNQPQHF.

The CDR3 here is CASIWASEQFF. The CDR3 DNA reads as TGTGCCAGCATCTGGGCTTCGGAGCAGTTCTTC. This chain links TRBV27 with TRBJ2-1; D ambiguous. The V end was cut by 7 bases, the J end by 10 bases, with 11 bases between. The CDR3 has 11 amino acids. From germline, CDR1 is MNHEY and CDR2 SMNVEV (reference sequence).

This clone was seen more than once but under ten times. J is TRBJ1-6 and V is TRBV5-4, with TRBD1 identical over 8 bases. Germline CDR1 is SGHNT and CDR2 is YYREEE (reference sequence). Losses at the gene ends were 4 bases for V and 11 bases for J; bases not matched to a gene: 11. The CDR3 is 15 residues long. The chain's CDR3 is CASSLDPRGRPPLHF. The CDR3 DNA sequence: TGTGCCAGCAGCCTAGATCCCAGGGGGCGCCCACCCCTCCACTTT.

The chain joins TRBV28 to TRBJ1-2; D is possibly TRBD1 (5 bases). CDR1 and CDR2 from the germline V gene are MDHEN and SYDVKM. The CDR3 is made up of 16 amino acids. V lost 4 bases to trimming and J lost 4 bases, with 19 bases between them. Here the CDR3 reads CASSSSGITGPYGYTF. Here the CDR3 DNA reads TGTGCCAGCAGTTCATCCGGAATCACAGGTCCCTATGGCTACACCTTC.

The chain joins TRBV18 to TRBJ1-2; D is unclear. The CDR3 extends over 15 amino acids. Germline V gene lookup returns CDR1 KGHSH and CDR2 LQKENI. Trimming shortened V by 4 bases and J by 8 bases, and 20 bases separated the two germline ends. The CDR3 here is CASSLGGGSAEGYTF. CDR3 coding DNA: TGTGCCAGCTCACTGGGAGGAGGCTCTGCCGAGGGCTACACCTTC.